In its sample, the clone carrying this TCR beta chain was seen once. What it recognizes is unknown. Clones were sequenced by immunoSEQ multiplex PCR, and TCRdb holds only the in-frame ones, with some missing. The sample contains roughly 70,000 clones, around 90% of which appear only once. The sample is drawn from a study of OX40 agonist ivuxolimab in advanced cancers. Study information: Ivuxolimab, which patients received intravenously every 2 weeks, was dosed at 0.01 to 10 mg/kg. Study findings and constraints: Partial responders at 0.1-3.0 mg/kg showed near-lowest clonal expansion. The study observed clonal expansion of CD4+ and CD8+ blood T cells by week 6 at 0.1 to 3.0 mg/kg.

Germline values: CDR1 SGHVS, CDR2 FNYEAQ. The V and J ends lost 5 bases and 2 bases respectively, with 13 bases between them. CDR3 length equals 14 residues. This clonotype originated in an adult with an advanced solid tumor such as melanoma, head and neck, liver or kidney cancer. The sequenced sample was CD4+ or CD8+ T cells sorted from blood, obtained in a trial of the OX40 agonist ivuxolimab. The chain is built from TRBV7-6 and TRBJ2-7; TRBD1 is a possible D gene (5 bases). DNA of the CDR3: TGTGCCAGCAGCCCGGCCAGGGCGGCCTACGAGCAGTACTTC. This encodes CASSPARAAYEQYF.